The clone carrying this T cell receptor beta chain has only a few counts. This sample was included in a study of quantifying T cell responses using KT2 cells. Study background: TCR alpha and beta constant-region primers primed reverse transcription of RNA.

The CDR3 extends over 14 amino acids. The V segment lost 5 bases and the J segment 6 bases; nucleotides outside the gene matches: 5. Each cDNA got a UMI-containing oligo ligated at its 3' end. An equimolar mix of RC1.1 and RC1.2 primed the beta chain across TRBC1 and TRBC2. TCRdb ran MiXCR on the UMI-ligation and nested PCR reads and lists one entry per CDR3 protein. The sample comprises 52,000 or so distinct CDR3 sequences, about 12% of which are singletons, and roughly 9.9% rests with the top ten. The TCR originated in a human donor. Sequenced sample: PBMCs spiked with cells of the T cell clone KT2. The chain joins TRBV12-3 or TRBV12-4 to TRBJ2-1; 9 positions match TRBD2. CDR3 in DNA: TGTGCCAGCAGTCGGACTAGCGTACCCAATGAGCAGTTCTTC. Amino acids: CASSRTSVPNEQFF.